The 3 T cell receptor beta chains in this list originate from one sample, sequenced in a study of T cells after yellow fever vaccination. TCRdb passed the 5' RACE reads through MiXCR, listing each CDR3 protein once. The data contain roughly 400,000 distinct CDR3 sequences, roughly 20% of them singletons. The sample here was PBMCs, taken before the yellow fever booster vaccination. The receptors shown here come from a young man who received the YFV17D yellow fever vaccine.

This clonotype has a handful of counts. This rearrangement joins TRBV6-5 to TRBJ1-1; D is unclear. The CDR3 loop spans 15 amino acids. CDR1 and CDR2 (germline): MNHEY, SVGAGI. Trimming cost V 2 bases and J 1 base, with 11 bases left between them. CDR3 nucleotides: TGTGCCAGCAGTTACGTGGGTTTATCGAACACTGAAGCTTTCTTT. This encodes CASSYVGLSNTEAFF.

A few counts support this clonotype. The CDR3, as DNA: TGTGCCAGCAGTTACGGTTTCGGGCCTGAAGCTTTCTTT. As protein: CASSYGFGPEAFF. This rearrangement joins TRBV6-5 to TRBJ1-1; the D is unclear. The V gene lost 2 bases and the J gene lost 6 bases, with 10 bases spanning the gap. The CDR3 runs to 13 residues. CDR1 MNHEY and CDR2 SVGAGI come from the germline V gene.

This clonotype showed up just a few times. The rearrangement links TRBV5-1 to TRBJ1-1; D ambiguous. The CDR3 contains 14 residues. The ends were cut back, 4 bases at V and 1 base at J, with 11 bases in the middle. Germline CDR1 SGHRS, CDR2 YFSETQ. The CDR3 loop reads CASSPPGANTEAFF. CDR3 bases: TGCGCCAGCAGCCCCCCGGGCGCGAACACTGAAGCTTTCTTT.